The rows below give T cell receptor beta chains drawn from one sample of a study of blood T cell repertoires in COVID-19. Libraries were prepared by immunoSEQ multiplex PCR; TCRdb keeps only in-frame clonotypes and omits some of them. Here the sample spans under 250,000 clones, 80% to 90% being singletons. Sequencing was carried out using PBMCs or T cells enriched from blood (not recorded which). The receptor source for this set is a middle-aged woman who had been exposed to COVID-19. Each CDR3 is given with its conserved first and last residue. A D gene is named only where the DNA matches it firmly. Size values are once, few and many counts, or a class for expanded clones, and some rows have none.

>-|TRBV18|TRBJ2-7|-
CASSKPGTYEQYF
TGTGCCAGCTCAAAACCCGGGACCTACGAGCAGTACTTC
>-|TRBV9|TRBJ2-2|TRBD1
CASSAVITGQGAGELFF
TGTGCCAGCAGCGCGGTAATAACGGGACAGGGGGCCGGGGAGCTGTTTTTT
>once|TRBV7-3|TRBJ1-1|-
CASSFTGDTEAFF
TGTGCCAGCAGCTTTACTGGAGACACTGAAGCTTTCTTT
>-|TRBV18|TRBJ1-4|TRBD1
CASSPRTGGNEKLFF
TGTGCCAGCTCGCCCCGGACAGGGGGAAATGAAAAACTGTTTTTT
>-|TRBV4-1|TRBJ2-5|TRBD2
CASSQRAGGPETQYF
TGCGCCAGCAGCCAAAGGGCGGGAGGGCCGGAGACCCAGTACTTC
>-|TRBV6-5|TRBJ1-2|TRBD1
CASSYTGTGGGYTF
TGTGCCAGCAGTTATACCGGGACAGGGGGAGGCTACACCTTC
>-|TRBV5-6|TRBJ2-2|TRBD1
CASSTDRGLYTGELFF
TGTGCCAGCAGCACGGACAGGGGGCTTTACACCGGGGAGCTGTTTTTT
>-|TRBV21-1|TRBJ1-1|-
CASIPTVNTEAFF
TGTGCCAGCATCCCGACAGTGAACACTGAAGCTTTCTTT
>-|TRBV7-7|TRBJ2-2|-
CASSFLGNTGELFF
TGTGCTAGCAGCTTCCTGGGCAACACCGGGGAGCTGTTTTTT
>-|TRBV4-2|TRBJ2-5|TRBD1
CASSQGQGADETQYF
TGTGCCAGCAGCCAAGGACAGGGGGCGGACGAGACCCAGTACTTC
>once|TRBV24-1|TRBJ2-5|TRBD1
CATSDTGTGRTQYF
TGTGCCACCAGTGATACGGGGACAGGGAGGACCCAGTACTTC
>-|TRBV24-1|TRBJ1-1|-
CATSDRVGGTEAFF
TGTGCCACCAGTGATAGGGTGGGGGGCACTGAAGCTTTCTTT
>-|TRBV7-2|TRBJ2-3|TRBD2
CASSIGLALWDTQYF
TGTGCCAGCAGCATTGGACTAGCGCTATGGGATACGCAGTATTTT
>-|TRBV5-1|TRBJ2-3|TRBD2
CASSLAGGPPDTQYF
TGCGCCAGCAGCTTAGCGGGGGGGCCTCCCGATACGCAGTATTTT
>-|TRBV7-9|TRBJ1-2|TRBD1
CASKRADRGYGYTF
TGTGCCAGCAAGAGGGCCGACAGGGGATATGGCTACACTTTC
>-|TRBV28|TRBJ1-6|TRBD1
CASSIRDRRNYNSPLHF
TGTGCCAGCAGTATCCGGGACAGGAGAAATTATAATTCACCCCTCCACTTT
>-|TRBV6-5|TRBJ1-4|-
CASSYSSGTNEKLFF
TGTGCCAGCAGTTACTCGAGTGGAACTAATGAAAAACTGTTTTTT
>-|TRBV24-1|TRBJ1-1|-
CATMLFGTLHTEAFF
TGTGCCACCATGCTGTTCGGGACATTGCACACTGAAGCTTTCTTT
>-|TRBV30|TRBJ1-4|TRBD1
CAWNLDRGYEKLFF
TGTGCCTGGAACCTTGACAGGGGCTATGAAAAACTGTTTTTT
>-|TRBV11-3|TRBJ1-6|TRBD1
CASSSQGENSPLHF
TGTGCCAGCAGCTCCCAGGGGGAAAATTCACCCCTCCACTTT
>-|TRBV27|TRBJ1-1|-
CASSLGEGSEAFF
TGTGCCAGCAGTTTAGGGGAGGGCTCTGAAGCTTTCTTT
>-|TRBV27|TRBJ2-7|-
CASSFSNRAYEQYF
TGTGCCAGCAGTTTTTCCAACAGGGCGTACGAGCAGTACTTC
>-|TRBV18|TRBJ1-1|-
CASSSGGGRNTEAFF
TGTGCCAGCTCATCCGGGGGGGGTAGGAACACTGAAGCTTTCTTT
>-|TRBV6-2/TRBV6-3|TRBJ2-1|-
CASSYSRAGNHNEQFF
TGTGCCAGCAGTTACTCCCGGGCGGGAAACCACAATGAGCAGTTCTTC
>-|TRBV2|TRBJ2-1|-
CASQGGFTREPYNEQFF
TGTGCCAGCCAGGGGGGCTTCACCAGGGAGCCCTACAATGAGCAGTTCTTC
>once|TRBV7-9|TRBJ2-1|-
CASSLDIHNEQFF
TGTGCCAGCAGCTTAGATATCCACAATGAGCAGTTCTTC
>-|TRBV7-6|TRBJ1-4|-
CASSLNSGTTNEKLFF
TGTGCCAGCAGCTTAAACTCCGGGACAACTAATGAAAAACTGTTTTTT
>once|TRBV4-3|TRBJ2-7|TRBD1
CASSQDRGQGAREQYF
TGCGCCAGCAGCCAAGATCGCGGACAGGGGGCCAGGGAGCAGTACTTC
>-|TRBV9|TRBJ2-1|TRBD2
CASSLTSGSRNNEQFF
TGTGCCAGCAGCCTAACGAGCGGGAGCAGGAACAATGAGCAGTTCTTC
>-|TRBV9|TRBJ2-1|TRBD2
CASSVGGAGFNEQFF
TGTGCCAGCAGCGTAGGAGGAGCGGGGTTCAATGAGCAGTTCTTC
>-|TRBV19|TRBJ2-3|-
CASSIEAGSLPRTQYF
TGTGCCAGTAGTATAGAGGCGGGCTCCCTCCCCAGGACGCAGTATTTT